The 11 T cell receptor beta chains below come from one sample, sequenced in a study of cytomegalovirus exposure and HLA in healthy donors. PCR was performed using 60 Vbeta and 13 Jbeta primers. Using immunoSEQ multiplex PCR, the repertoire was profiled, and TCRdb retains in-frame clones only, with some absent. The sample lists under 100,000 clones; 63% were seen once. The sequencing sample was made of PBMCs. These receptors were taken from a middle-aged woman in good health and CMV-seropositive.

V is TRBV6-6 and J is TRBJ2-7; no clear D gene. The CDR3 length is 15 residues. Germline CDR1 is MNHNY and CDR2 is SVGAGI (reference sequence). The V gene lost 0 bases and the J gene lost 3 bases, with 12 bases spanning the gap. The DNA of the CDR3 is TGTGCCAGCAGTTACTCGAGAGTACAGCACTACGAGCAGTACTTC. This encodes CASSYSRVQHYEQYF.

The chain recombines TRBV5-4 with TRBJ2-2, with a tentative D call TRBD1 (6 bases). Trimming stripped 5 bases from V and 4 bases from J, with 12 bases between. This CDR3 has 14 amino acids. From germline, CDR1 is SGHNT and CDR2 YYREEE (reference sequence). In nucleotides, the CDR3 is TGTGCCAGCAGGGTCGGACAGACCACCGGGGAGCTGTTTTTT. Protein: CASRVGQTTGELFF.

This clone showed up just a few times. CDR3 amino acids: CASSEVGANTYEQYF. The CDR3 bases are TGTGCCAGCAGTGAAGTGGGGGCCAATACCTACGAGCAGTACTTC. The genes are TRBV6-1 and TRBJ2-7; maybe TRBD1 (6 bases). V shed 1 base and J shed 2 bases, with 12 bases lying between them. The germline V gene encodes CDR1 MNHNS and CDR2 SASEGT. The CDR3 contains 15 residues.

The V gene is TRBV10-2, the J gene TRBJ1-5, with a weak D call TRBD1 (5 bases). V lost 6 bases, J lost 2 bases, and 14 bases lay in between. Germline V gene data show CDR1 as WSHSY and CDR2 as SAAADI. CDR3 length equals 15 residues. The DNA of the CDR3 is TGCGCCAGCAGCCTAGACAGTTTTGGCAATCAGCCCCAGCATTTT. Residues: CASSLDSFGNQPQHF.

The chain couples TRBV28 to TRBJ2-1, with a tentative D call TRBD1 (6 bases). The V gene lost 4 bases and the J gene lost 4 bases, with 14 bases spanning the gap. From germline, CDR1 is MDHEN and CDR2 SYDVKM. The CDR3 runs 15 residues. The CDR3 protein is CASSSTGLPYNEQFF. CDR3 DNA: TGTGCCAGCAGTTCAACAGGGTTGCCTTACAATGAGCAGTTCTTC.

CDR3 in DNA: TGTGCCAGCAGTTACTTTGCAGCGAACACCGGGGAGCTGTTTTTT. Its protein product is CASSYFAANTGELFF. The chain uses TRBV6-5 and TRBJ2-2; D gene uncertain. Per the germline V gene, CDR1 is MNHEY and CDR2 is SVGAGI. Trimming took 1 base from V and 0 from J, leaving 6 bases between them. The CDR3 extends over 15 amino acids.

CDR3 in amino acids: CASSFGQGTNQPQHF. The CDR3 coding sequence is TGTGCCAGCAGCTTTGGACAGGGCACCAATCAGCCCCAGCATTTT. The rearrangement uses TRBV7-8 and TRBJ1-5; 8 bases line up with TRBD1. This CDR3 is built from 15 residues. The germline V gene has CDR1 SGHVS and CDR2 FQNEAQ. Trimming cost V 3 bases and J 3 bases; bases outside gene matches: 4.

The chain recombines TRBV7-9 with TRBJ2-5, with 9 bases lining up with TRBD2. The germline V gene encodes CDR1 SEHNR and CDR2 FQNEAQ (reference sequence). Losses at the gene ends were 1 base for V and 5 bases for J; bases not matched to a gene: 5. This CDR3 has 15 residues. The CDR3 coding sequence is TGTGCCAGCAGCTTAGACGCTAGCGGGATTGAGACCCAGTACTTC. Amino acids: CASSLDASGIETQYF. Drawing the rest from reference TRBV7-9 and TRBJ2-5, the complete variable domain is DTGVSQNPRHKITKRGQNVTFRCDPISEHNRLYWYRQTLGQGPEFLTYFQNEAQLEKSRLLSDRFSAERPKGSFSTLEIQRTEQGDSAMYLCASSLDASGIETQYFGPGTRLLVL.

This clone was counted between two and nine times. This chain connects TRBV15 to TRBJ2-1; 9 positions agree with TRBD2. Germline V gene data show CDR1 as LNHNV and CDR2 as YYDKDF (reference sequence). This CDR3 spans 16 amino acids. Germline trimming cut 0 bases from V and 10 bases from J; bases unmatched to any gene: 10. CDR3 in amino acids: CATSRDGGGRVWEQFF. The CDR3 nucleotides are TGTGCCACCAGCAGAGATGGTGGCGGGAGGGTCTGGGAGCAGTTCTTC. Full variable domain (remainder filled in from reference TRBV15 and TRBJ2-1): DAMVIQNPRYQVTQFGKPVTLSCSQTLNHNVMYWYQQKSSQAPKLLFHYYDKDFNNEADTPDNFQSRRPNTSFCFLDIRSPGLGDTAMYLCATSRDGGGRVWEQFFGPGTRLTVL.

The CDR3 DNA sequence: TGTGCCAGCAGTTACCCAGGGGGTGGTTATGGCTACACCTTC. Its translation is CASSYPGGGYGYTF. The chain carries TRBV6-6 and TRBJ1-2; 7 nucleotides align to TRBD1. Germline V gives CDR1 MNHNY, CDR2 SVGAGI (reference sequence). V was clipped by 2 bases and J by 5 bases; unmatched bases: 5. The CDR3 loop spans 14 amino acids.

There are a few counts of this clone. This chain joins TRBV5-1 and TRBJ2-7; TRBD1 might be the D (5 bases). Germline V gene data show CDR1 as SGHRS and CDR2 as YFSETQ. The V end was cut by 4 bases, the J end by 0 bases, with 8 bases between. This CDR3 region has 13 residues. The CDR3 sequence: CASSVGDSYEQYF. The CDR3, as DNA: TGCGCCAGCAGCGTAGGGGACTCCTACGAGCAGTACTTC.